The subject of this entry is one T cell receptor (beta chain). Assay: immunoSEQ multiplex PCR; the TCRdb copy retains only in-frame clones and omits some. There are about 55,000 clones in the sample; around 90% occur only once, and around 3.8% lies in the top ten. The data belong to a study of control samples from healthy donors and cancer patients. The CDR3 totals 16 residues. Germline trimming cut 4 bases from V and 2 bases from J; bases unmatched to any gene: 5. CDR1 and CDR2 from the germline V gene are KGHDR and SFDVKD. The sequencing input was blood. The V and J genes are TRBV24-1 and TRBJ2-3, with 10 bases identical to TRBD2. The origin of this receptor is a man aged 45-60 years in good health. The CDR3 DNA reads as TGTGCCACCAGTGAAAGCGGGAGGGCGAACACAGATACGCAGTATTTT. Its protein is CATSESGRANTDTQYF.